This T cell receptor beta chain was captured in a study of cytomegalovirus exposure and HLA in healthy donors (dated by TCRdb to the late 2010s). A note on the overall study: An earlier analysis of several hundred of the donors reported approximately 260 Gb of sequence data and 117 million unique TCR beta sequences obtained from about 179 million T cells. The number of donors typed differed by locus, with roughly 629-640 for A, B, C, DRB1 and DQB1, around 500 for DQA1, nearly 610 for DPA1, and some 470 for DPB1. All discovery cohort repertoires had been generated using a single sequencing platform. A separate validation cohort of roughly 130 different subjects was used in addition to the roughly 670-subject first cohort. HLA typing covered class I and class II loci at four-digit resolution. Roughly 300 gigabases of sequencing data and approximately 91 million unique TCR sequences made up an early release that covered 500 to 650 HLA-typed donors. To predict cytomegalovirus infection status, the study brought together high-throughput TCR immunosequencing, statistical association of individual TCRs with disease status, and machine learning. A later analysis re-examined previously published TCR beta repertoires from roughly 650 donors and added high-resolution HLA genotyping to investigate patterns of TCR occurrence. Of the approximately 400 genotyped donors, roughly 80% fell in the genetic ancestry cluster associated with self-reported Caucasian donors. Using immunosequencing, the study profiled T cell repertoires from approximately 700 subjects and related those repertoires to cytomegalovirus serostatus. An earlier analysis of 450 to 750 of the donors used high-throughput TCR beta sequencing to judge whether each TCR beta V gene segment behaved as functional or pseudogenic. Among 398 genotyped donors of the cohort, an average of 235,054 unique TCR beta nucleotide sequences were sequenced per donor, roughly a sixth of them non-productive. Donor age, sex, ethnicity and CMV serostatus were collected together with the repertoire data. In the later analysis, no new phenotypic data were used to find candidate immune exposures; instead, reliance was placed on TCR beta sequences and their occurrence across donors. The study aimed to test whether signatures of past pathogen exposure could be identified by cataloging public T cell receptors. Roughly 5 DR-DQ haplotypes were handled as single units for association and clustering, since linkage in the cohort was strong. A later genetic analysis took genome-wide SNP genotypes for about three fifths of the 666 donors and used that subset as a discovery cohort. What the research found in general, with its limitations: This cohort had only TCR beta chains sequenced, and the lack of alpha or paired-chain data limited which features could be detected. Correlated functional status among segregating V segments might be attributable to linkage disequilibrium, but an unknown experimental factor could not be ruled out. In an earlier analysis of 587 of the donors, most TCR beta V segments appeared in productive rearrangements about 87% or about 30% of the time, broadly matching IMGT annotations. At a false discovery rate of 0.05, a later analysis linked fewer than 20,000 TCR beta sequences to specific HLA alleles. The only immune exposure information available for the cohort was CMV serostatus. A later genetic analysis reported fewer N-insertions in productive TCRs among donors in an Asian-associated ancestry cluster than the roughly 640-donor mean. Some IMGT-functional V segments, including TRBV6-2 and TRBV6-3, could not be told apart with the 87-base-pair reads, so those segments were excluded. In a later analysis, the rate of TCR association differed among HLA loci, with DRB1 alleles having the most associated TCRs and HLA-C alleles having the fewest. Several of the top co-occurrence clusters appeared to be linked to parvovirus B19, influenza, CMV and Epstein-Barr virus, according to a later analysis. When HLA alleles, especially DR and DQ, strongly co-occurred, TCR associations were difficult to assign to individual alleles. A group of highly shared sequence variants was considered likely to be a technical artifact of the sequencing pipeline. Because some donors lacked HLA typing at each locus, the association tests relied only on the typed subset. In a later analysis, most CMV-associated TCR beta chains were found to appear HLA-restricted, with HLA associations seemingly driven largely by CMV exposure. The earlier analysis of 587 of the donors excluded 15 to 20 rarely observed V segments, including chromosome 9 orphons, because counts were too low. Most TCR sequences were seen in very few donors, while some public TCRs were found in many individuals. In both the original and validation cohorts, the classifier was reported to diagnose cytomegalovirus status with high specificity and sensitivity. In a later genetic analysis, a missense DCLRE1C variant was associated with V-gene and J-gene trimming of TCR beta chains, and the association was replicated in an independent cohort. In a later analysis, HLA-associated TCR beta chains were found to be more clonally expanded and to have lower generation probabilities than equally common non-associated chains. In the study, some 160 TCR beta chains were listed as associated with cytomegalovirus. A further reported finding was that TCR beta sequences accurately predicted the HLA-A and HLA-B alleles for most subjects in the first cohort. It was suggested by the authors that the approach could potentially be generalized to other disease states and immunological phenotypes. The presence/absence analyses assumed that sequencing depth was roughly uniform across donors, and that assumption may not be true. A few of the identified cytomegalovirus-associated TCR beta chains were confirmed in vitro to be specific for cytomegalovirus antigens.

The library was prepared using the immunoSEQ multiplex PCR assay. For the multiplex PCR, a mixture combining 60 forward primers for TCR Vbeta segments and 13 reverse primers for TCR Jbeta segments was used. The CDR3 region of rearranged TCR beta genes was amplified from genomic DNA with a multiplex PCR assay. The Illumina HiSeq System was used to sequence the amplified TCR beta libraries as 87-base-pair reads. The paper's processing steps were these. In a later analysis, tens of millions of unique TCR beta chains were counted across the approximately 620 repertoires, and approximately 11 million of these chains were shared by at least two donors. A nearest-neighbor algorithm error-corrected the raw reads and collapsed the reads into unique sequences, merging closely related sequences to remove PCR and sequencing errors. Alignment of CDR3 sequences to IMGT reference sequences was used to assign V, D and J gene segments. Each retained sequence needed at least a six-nucleotide match to both a V gene segment and a J gene segment. A rearrangement was called productive if the CDR3 had no stop codons and remained in frame with V and J, and every other rearrangement was called non-productive. Following IMGT convention, CDR3 was defined as the stretch from the second conserved V-encoded cysteine to the conserved J-encoded phenylalanine. Sequences without an unambiguous match to a single V gene segment were excluded from the earlier analysis of 450 to 650 of the donors. An earlier analysis of just under 600 of the donors called V segments functional above 56.7% productive rearrangements and segregating when the between-donor standard deviation exceeded 5%. A statistical classification framework was built for diagnosing cytomegalovirus status from the catalog of TCR beta chain sequences. V and J gene assignment, in a later analysis, came from comparing TCR nucleotide sequences with IMGT/GENE-DB human TR gene sequences. Using the TCRdist pipeline, a later analysis assigned CDR3 sequences along with most-parsimonious VDJ recombination scenarios. In a later analysis, every TCR beta chain was defined by the combination of its CDR3 amino acid sequence and its V-gene family, and reads without a unique V-gene family were dropped. To address suspected cross-contamination and a sequencing artifact, a later analysis removed a few hundred highly shared, low-generation-probability nucleotide sequences. In a later analysis, a clonal expansion index was calculated for each public chain from normalized within-repertoire ranks of inferred template counts. In a later analysis, generation probabilities were computed using a VDJ recombination model fitted to out-of-frame rearrangements, and the results were checked against IGoR. Hypergeometric tests were used in a later analysis to score TCR-TCR, TCR-HLA and TCR-CMV co-occurrence, with a repertoire-size bias correction applied to the TCR pairs. A later analysis estimated false discovery rates by permuting HLA or CMV assignments 20 times. In a later analysis, co-occurring TCRs were grouped using DBSCAN, and TCRdist sequence similarity was added for clustering within HLA-allele-positive subsets. For co-occurrence clustering, repertoires with fewer than 30,000 or more than 120,000 public chains were excluded, along with four to six repertoires with anomalous nucleotide sharing. Sourced from immuneACCESS, this table was stored by TCRdb with only in-frame sequences that have V and J called. A share of the clones is absent; for the studies checked, an unresolved V gene accounts for under half, and the remainder has no known explanation. That table supplies the V and J calls and clone size; D and trimming were determined from the DNA. This sample lists 180,000 or so clones; approximately 80% were detected once. Of the sample, approximately 0.8% is held by the ten largest clones.

The CDR3, from cysteine to phenylalanine, totals 16 residues. Here the CDR3 DNA is all that survives: 48 bases in frame from base 1. Relative to germline, V is 4 bases shorter and J is 5 bases shorter, with 18 bases between their ends. CDR1 and CDR2 (SGHRS, YFSETQ) derive from the germline V gene. In total, about 650 healthy bone marrow donors made up the cohort. At the time of sampling, every cohort member was nominally healthy, though immune exposures that went unrecorded were likely present. The donor tested CMV seronegative and was one of the 352 seronegative cohort members. Every donor gave a peripheral blood sample, and the peripheral blood mononuclear cells from that sample were used for TCR beta sequencing. Genomic DNA extraction from the blood cell samples was performed with the Qiagen DNeasy Blood Extraction Kit. Concerning this clone: Its cognate antigen has yet to be identified. No per-base quality is available; no much larger clone lies one base away.

Recombination joined TRBV5-1 with TRBJ2-2; a weak D assignment points to TRBD1 (6 bases agree). The TCR sequence derives from a woman between 18 and 30 years old in good health and CMV-seronegative. The sample taken for sequencing was PBMCs. The DNA is TGCGCCAGCAGCGGGGGCCAGAATCTCCCAACCGGGGAGCTGTTTTTT. Translated, it gives CASSGGQNLPTGELFF.